This T cell receptor beta chain was sequenced for a study of cytomegalovirus exposure and HLA in healthy donors. Study background: A previous analysis identified 95 million to 140 million unique TCR beta sequences derived from around 200 million T cells.

This CDR3 spans 12 amino acids. The germline CDR1 and CDR2 sequences are SQVTM and ANQGSEA. Trimming took off 7 bases at V and 0 bases at J, with 9 bases between the two ends. Findings and caveats of the study: It was reported in a later analysis that an Asian-associated ancestry cluster showed fewer N-insertions than the 666-donor mean. TCR beta sequences reportedly predicted most subjects' HLA-A and HLA-B alleles accurately.

The PCR was carried out with 60 Vbeta primers and 13 Jbeta primers. Method: immunoSEQ multiplex PCR; TCRdb's copy keeps in-frame clones and lacks some. The sample data list 100,000 or so clones. Points on this clone: Antigen: not known.

Specimen: PBMCs. This TCR was sampled from a man aged 45-60 years in good health and CMV-seronegative. The chain couples TRBV29-1 to TRBJ1-1; no reliable D call. CDR3: CSGAVLNTEAFF. The CDR3 DNA follows: TGCAGCGGCGCGGTCCTGAACACTGAAGCTTTCTTT. The variable domain in full, completed from reference TRBV29-1 and TRBJ1-1, reads SAVISQKPSRDICQRGTSLTIQCQVDSQVTMMFWYRQQPGQSLTLIATANQGSEATYESGFVIDKFPISRPNLTFSTLTVSNMSPEDSSIYLCSGAVLNTEAFFGQGTRLTVV.